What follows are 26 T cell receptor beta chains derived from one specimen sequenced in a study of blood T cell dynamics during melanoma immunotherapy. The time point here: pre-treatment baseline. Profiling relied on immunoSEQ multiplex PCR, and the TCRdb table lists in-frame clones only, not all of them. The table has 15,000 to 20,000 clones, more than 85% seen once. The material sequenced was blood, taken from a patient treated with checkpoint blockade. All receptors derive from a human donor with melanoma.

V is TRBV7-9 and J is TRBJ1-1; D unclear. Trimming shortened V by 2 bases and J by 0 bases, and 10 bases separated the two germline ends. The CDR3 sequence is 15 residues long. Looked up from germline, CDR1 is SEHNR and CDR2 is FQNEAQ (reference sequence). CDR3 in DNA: TGTGCCAGCAGCTTATTGGGCAGAGTGAACACTGAAGCTTTCTTT. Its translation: CASSLLGRVNTEAFF. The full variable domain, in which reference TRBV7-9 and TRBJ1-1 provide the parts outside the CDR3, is DTGVSQNPRHKITKRGQNVTFRCDPISEHNRLYWYRQTLGQGPEFLTYFQNEAQLEKSRLLSDRFSAERPKGSFSTLEIQRTEQGDSAMYLCASSLLGRVNTEAFFGQGTRLTVV.

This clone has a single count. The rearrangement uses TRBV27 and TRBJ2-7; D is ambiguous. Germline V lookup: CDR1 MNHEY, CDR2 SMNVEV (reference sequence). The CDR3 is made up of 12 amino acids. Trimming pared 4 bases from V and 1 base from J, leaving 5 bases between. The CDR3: CASSSDSYEQYF. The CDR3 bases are TGTGCCAGCAGTTCGGATTCCTACGAGCAGTACTTC.

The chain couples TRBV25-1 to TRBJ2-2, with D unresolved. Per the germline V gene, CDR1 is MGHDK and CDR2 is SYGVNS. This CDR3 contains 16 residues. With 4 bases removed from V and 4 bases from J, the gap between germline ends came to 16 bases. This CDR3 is CASSVTAYSGTGELFF. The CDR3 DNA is TGTGCCAGCAGTGTTACAGCTTATTCGGGCACCGGGGAGCTGTTTTTT.

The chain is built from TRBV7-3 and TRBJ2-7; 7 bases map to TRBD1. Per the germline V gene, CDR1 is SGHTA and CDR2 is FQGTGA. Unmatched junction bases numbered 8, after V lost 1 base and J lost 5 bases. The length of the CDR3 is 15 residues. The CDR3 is CASSLSFGQGDEQYF. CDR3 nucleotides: TGTGCCAGCAGCTTAAGTTTCGGTCAGGGGGACGAGCAGTACTTC. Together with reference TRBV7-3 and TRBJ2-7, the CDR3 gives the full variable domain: GAGVSQTPSNKVTEKGKYVELRCDPISGHTALYWYRQSLGQGPEFLIYFQGTGAADDSGLPNDRFFAVRPEGSVSTLKIQRTERGDSAVYLCASSLSFGQGDEQYFGPGTRLTVT.

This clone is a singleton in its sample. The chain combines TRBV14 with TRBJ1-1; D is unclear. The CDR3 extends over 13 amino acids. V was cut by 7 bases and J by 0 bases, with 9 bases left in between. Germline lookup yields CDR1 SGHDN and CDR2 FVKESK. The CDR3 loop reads CASTFGLNTEAFF. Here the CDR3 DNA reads TGTGCCAGCACATTCGGGCTGAACACTGAAGCTTTCTTT.

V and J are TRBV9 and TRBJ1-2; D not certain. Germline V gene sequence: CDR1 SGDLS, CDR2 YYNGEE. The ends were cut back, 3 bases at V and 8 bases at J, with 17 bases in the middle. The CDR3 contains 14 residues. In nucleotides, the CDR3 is TGTGCCAGCAGCGCGGACCCCTCGCCTTTGGGCTACACCTTC. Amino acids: CASSADPSPLGYTF. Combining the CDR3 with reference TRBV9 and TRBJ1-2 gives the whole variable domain DSGVTQTPKHLITATGQRVTLRCSPRSGDLSVYWYQQSLDQGLQFLIQYYNGEERAKGNILERFSAQQFPDLHSELNLSSLELGDSALYFCASSADPSPLGYTFGSGTRLTVV.

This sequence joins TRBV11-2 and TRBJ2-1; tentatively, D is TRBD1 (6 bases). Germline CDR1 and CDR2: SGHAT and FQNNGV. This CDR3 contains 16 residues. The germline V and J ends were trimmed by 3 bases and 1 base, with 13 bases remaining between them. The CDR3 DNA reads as TGTGCCAGCAGCTTCAGGGGTGTGGAATCCTACAATGAGCAGTTCTTC. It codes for CASSFRGVESYNEQFF. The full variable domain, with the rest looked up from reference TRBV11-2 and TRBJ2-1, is EAGVAQSPRYKIIEKRQSVAFWCNPISGHATLYWYQQILGQGPKLLIQFQNNGVVDDSQLPKDRFSAERLKGVDSTLKIQPAKLEDSAVYLCASSFRGVESYNEQFFGPGTRLTVL.

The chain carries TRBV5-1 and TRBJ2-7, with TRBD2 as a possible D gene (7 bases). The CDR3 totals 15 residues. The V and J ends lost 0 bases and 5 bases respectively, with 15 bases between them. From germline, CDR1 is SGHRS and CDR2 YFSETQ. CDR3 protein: CASSLARGRGDEQYF. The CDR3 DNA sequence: TGCGCCAGCAGCTTGGCTAGGGGGAGGGGTGACGAGCAGTACTTC.

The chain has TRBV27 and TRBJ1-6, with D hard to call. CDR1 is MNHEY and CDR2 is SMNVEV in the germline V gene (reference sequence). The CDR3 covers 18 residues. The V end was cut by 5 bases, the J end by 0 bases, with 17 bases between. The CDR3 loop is CASSAYAAVSSYNSPLHF. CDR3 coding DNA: TGTGCCAGCAGTGCCTATGCGGCAGTCTCCTCCTATAATTCACCCCTCCACTTT.

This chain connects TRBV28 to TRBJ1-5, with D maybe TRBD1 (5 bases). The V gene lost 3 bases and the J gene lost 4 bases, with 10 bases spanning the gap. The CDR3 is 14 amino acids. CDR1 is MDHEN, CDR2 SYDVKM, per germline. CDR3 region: CASSLGGANQPQHF. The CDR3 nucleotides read TGTGCCAGCAGTTTGGGAGGGGCGAATCAGCCCCAGCATTTT.

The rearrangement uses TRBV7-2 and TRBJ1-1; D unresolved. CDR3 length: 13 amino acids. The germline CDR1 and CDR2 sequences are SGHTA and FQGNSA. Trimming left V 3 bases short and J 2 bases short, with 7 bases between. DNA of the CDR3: TGTGCCAGCAGCTTGACCGCCAACACTGAAGCTTTCTTT. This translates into CASSLTANTEAFF.

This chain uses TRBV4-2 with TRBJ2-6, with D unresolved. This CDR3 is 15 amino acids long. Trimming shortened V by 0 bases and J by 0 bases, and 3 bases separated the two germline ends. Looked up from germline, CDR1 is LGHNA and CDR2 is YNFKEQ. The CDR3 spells CASSQEGSGANVLTF. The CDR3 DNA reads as TGTGCCAGCAGCCAAGAAGGCTCTGGGGCCAACGTCCTGACTTTC.

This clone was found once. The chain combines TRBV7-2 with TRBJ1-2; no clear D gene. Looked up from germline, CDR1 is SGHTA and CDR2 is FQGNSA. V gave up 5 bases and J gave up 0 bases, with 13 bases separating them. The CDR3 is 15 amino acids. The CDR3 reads CASSVSTVTNYGYTF. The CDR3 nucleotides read TGTGCCAGCAGCGTCTCAACCGTAACTAACTATGGCTACACCTTC.

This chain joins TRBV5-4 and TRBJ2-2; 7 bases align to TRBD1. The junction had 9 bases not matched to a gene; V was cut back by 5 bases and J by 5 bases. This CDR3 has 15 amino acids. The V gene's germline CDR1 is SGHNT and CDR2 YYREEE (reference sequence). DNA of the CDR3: TGTGCCAGCAGTCGGCAGGGGGAATGGACCGGGGAGCTGTTTTTT. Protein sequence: CASSRQGEWTGELFF.

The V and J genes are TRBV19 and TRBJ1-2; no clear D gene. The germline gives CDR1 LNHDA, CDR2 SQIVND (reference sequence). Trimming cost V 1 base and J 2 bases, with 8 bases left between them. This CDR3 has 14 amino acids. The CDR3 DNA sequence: TGTGCCAGTAGTATAGGTTCGGGAAACTATGGCTACACCTTC. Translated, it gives CASSIGSGNYGYTF.

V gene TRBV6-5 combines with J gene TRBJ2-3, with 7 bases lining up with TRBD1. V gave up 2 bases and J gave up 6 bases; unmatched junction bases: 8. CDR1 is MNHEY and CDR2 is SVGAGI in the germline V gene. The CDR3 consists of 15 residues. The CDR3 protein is CASSYDRVKADTQYF. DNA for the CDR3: TGTGCCAGCAGTTACGACAGGGTAAAGGCCGATACGCAGTATTTT.

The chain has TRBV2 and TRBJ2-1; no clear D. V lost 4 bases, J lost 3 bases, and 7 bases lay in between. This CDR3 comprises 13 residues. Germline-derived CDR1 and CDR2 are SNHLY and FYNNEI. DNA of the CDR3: TGTGCCAGCAGTGCTTACAGCTACAATGAGCAGTTCTTC. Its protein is CASSAYSYNEQFF.

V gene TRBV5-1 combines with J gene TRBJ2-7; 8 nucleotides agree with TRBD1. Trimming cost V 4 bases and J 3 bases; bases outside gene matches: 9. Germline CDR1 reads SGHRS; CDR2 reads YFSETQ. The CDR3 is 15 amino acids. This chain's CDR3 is CASSNQAGGGYEQYF. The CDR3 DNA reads TGCGCCAGCAGCAATCAGGCAGGGGGCGGCTACGAGCAGTACTTC.

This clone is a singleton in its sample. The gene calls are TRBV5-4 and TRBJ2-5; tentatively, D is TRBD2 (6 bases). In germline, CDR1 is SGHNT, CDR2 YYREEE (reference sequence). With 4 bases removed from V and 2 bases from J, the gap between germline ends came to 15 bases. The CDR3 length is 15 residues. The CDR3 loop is CASSALGGKQETQYF. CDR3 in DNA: TGTGCCAGCAGCGCACTAGGAGGGAAGCAAGAGACCCAGTACTTC.

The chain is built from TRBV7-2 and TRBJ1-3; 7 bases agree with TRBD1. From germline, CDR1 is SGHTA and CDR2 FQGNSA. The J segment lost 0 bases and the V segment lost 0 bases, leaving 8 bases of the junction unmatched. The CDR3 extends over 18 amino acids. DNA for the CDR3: TGTGCCAGCAGCTTAGCGTTGGCAGGGGGAGACTCTGGAAACACCATATATTTT. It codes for CASSLALAGGDSGNTIYF.

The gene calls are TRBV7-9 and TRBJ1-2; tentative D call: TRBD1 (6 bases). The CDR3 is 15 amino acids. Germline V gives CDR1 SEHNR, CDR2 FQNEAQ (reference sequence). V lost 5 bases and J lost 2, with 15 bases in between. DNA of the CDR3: TGTGCCAGCAGCGCACAGGGCGGGCGGAACTATGGCTACACCTTC. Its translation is CASSAQGGRNYGYTF.

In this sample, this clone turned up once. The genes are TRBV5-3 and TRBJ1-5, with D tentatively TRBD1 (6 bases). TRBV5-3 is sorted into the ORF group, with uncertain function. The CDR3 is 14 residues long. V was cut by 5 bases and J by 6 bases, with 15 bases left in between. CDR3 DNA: TGTGCCAGAAGGGGGGCAGGGGCGAGTCAGCCCCAGCATTTT. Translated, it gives CARRGAGASQPQHF.

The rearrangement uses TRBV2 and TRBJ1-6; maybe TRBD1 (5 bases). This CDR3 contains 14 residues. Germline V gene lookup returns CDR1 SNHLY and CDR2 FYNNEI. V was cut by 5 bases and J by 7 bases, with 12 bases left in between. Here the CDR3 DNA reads TGTGCCAGCAGTAGGGAGACAGTCAATTCACCCCTCCACTTT. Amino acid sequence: CASSRETVNSPLHF.

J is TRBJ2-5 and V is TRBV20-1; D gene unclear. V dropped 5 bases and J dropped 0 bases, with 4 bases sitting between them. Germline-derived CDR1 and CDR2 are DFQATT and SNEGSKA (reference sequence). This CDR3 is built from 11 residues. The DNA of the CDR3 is TGCAGTGCTGGACACCAAGAGACCCAGTACTTC. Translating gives CSAGHQETQYF.

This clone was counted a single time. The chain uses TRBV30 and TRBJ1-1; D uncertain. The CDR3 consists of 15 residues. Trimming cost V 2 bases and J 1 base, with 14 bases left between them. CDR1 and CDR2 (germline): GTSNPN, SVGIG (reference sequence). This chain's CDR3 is CAWSRSANENTEAFF. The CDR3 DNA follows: TGTGCCTGGAGTCGGTCAGCCAACGAGAACACTGAAGCTTTCTTT.

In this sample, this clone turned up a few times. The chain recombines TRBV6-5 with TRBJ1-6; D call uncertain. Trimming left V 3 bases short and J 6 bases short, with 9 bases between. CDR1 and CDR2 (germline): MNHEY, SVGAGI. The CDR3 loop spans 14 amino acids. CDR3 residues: CASSYAAPNSPLHF. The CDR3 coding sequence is TGTGCCAGCAGTTATGCAGCGCCTAATTCACCCCTCCACTTT.